The 25 T cell receptor beta chains given below trace back to one sample, sequenced in a study of cytomegalovirus exposure and HLA in healthy donors. PCR was performed using 60 Vbeta and 13 Jbeta primers. Sequenced by immunoSEQ multiplex PCR; TCRdb stores in-frame clones only, minus some. The sample lists about 300,000 clones, 86% occurring once. Sequencing was carried out using PBMCs. The source of these receptors is a man between 40 and 49 years old in good health and CMV-seropositive.

The CDR3 protein is CATSVDRGRTEAFF. In DNA, the CDR3 is TGTGCCACCAGCGTTGACAGGGGGCGGACTGAAGCTTTCTTT. V is TRBV15 and J is TRBJ1-1; TRBD1 matches at 10 bases. In germline, CDR1 is LNHNV, CDR2 YYDKDF (reference sequence). V lost 5 bases and J lost 5; bases outside the gene matches: 5. CDR3 length: 14 residues.

The CDR3 here is CASSPGLATYEQYF. The CDR3 coding sequence is TGTGCCAGCAGCCCCGGACTAGCGACCTACGAGCAGTACTTC. The rearrangement joins TRBV5-4 to TRBJ2-7, with 9 bases that match TRBD2. This CDR3 is built from 14 residues. V was pared by 4 bases and J by 2 bases, with 4 bases of the junction left unmatched. Looked up from germline, CDR1 is SGHNT and CDR2 is YYREEE (reference sequence).

This chain joins TRBV7-9 and TRBJ1-3; perhaps TRBD1 as D (5 bases). In germline, CDR1 is SEHNR, CDR2 FQNEAQ (reference sequence). The CDR3 length is 15 residues. V gave up 0 bases and J gave up 5 bases, with 11 bases separating them. The CDR3 region has the DNA TGTGCCAGCAGCTTAGCGGGGGGAAGGCGAAACACCATATATTTT. Encoded protein: CASSLAGGRRNTIYF.

The chain links TRBV4-2 to TRBJ2-7, with 13 bases identical to TRBD2. J lost 4 bases, V lost 4 bases, and 4 bases had no gene match. The CDR3 has 15 residues. Germline values: CDR1 LGHNA, CDR2 YNFKEQ. The CDR3 loop reads CASSPTSGRDYEQYF. The CDR3 region has the DNA TGTGCCAGCAGCCCTACTAGCGGGAGGGATTACGAGCAGTACTTC.

The genes are TRBV28 and TRBJ2-2; 13 nucleotides match TRBD2. The CDR3 loop spans 15 amino acids. V gave up 10 bases and J gave up 3 bases; unmatched junction bases: 5. Germline loops: CDR1 MDHEN, CDR2 SYDVKM. Here the CDR3 reads CAIRGLAGDTGELFF. The CDR3 bases are TGTGCCATCCGCGGACTAGCGGGGGACACCGGGGAGCTGTTTTTT.

This chain joins TRBV28 and TRBJ1-4; perhaps TRBD1 as D (6 bases). From germline, CDR1 is MDHEN and CDR2 SYDVKM. Trimming removed 3 bases at V and 5 bases at J, with 13 bases between. The CDR3 has 15 residues. Here the CDR3 DNA reads TGTGCCAGCAGTTTTTTAGGGGGACCGAATGAAAAACTGTTTTTT. Protein sequence: CASSFLGGPNEKLFF.

This clone has just one count. The gene calls are TRBV6-5 and TRBJ2-7, with TRBD1 matching over 10 bases. Germline V lookup: CDR1 MNHEY, CDR2 SVGAGI. V dropped 6 bases and J dropped 3; count of bases not matched to a gene: 2. This CDR3 contains 13 residues. In nucleotides, the CDR3 is TGTGCCAGCAGGGGGGACAGGGGCTACGAGCAGTACTTC. Amino acids: CASRGDRGYEQYF.

The chain links TRBV28 to TRBJ2-3; 8 bases are a match to TRBD1. This CDR3 has 16 residues. Germline CDR1 and CDR2: MDHEN and SYDVKM. The V segment lost 3 bases and the J segment 5 bases; nucleotides outside the gene matches: 10. As DNA, the CDR3 is TGTGCCAGCAGTTTTTTCGGACAGGGTGCAAGAGATACGCAGTATTTT. This encodes CASSFFGQGARDTQYF.

The V gene is TRBV11-3, the J gene TRBJ2-1; D perhaps matches TRBD1 (6 bases). The CDR3 totals 12 residues. V lost 5 bases, J lost 4 bases, and 6 bases lay in between. Germline V gene lookup returns CDR1 SGHNT and CDR2 YENEEA. The CDR3 region has the DNA TGTGCCAGCAGCCAGGGGTACAATGAGCAGTTCTTC. Protein sequence: CASSQGYNEQFF.

The CDR3 coding sequence is TGCGCCAGCAGCTTGCCGGGAGAAGTTAAGGAGGAGACCCAGTACTTC. Its protein is CASSLPGEVKEETQYF. The chain joins TRBV5-1 to TRBJ2-5, with TRBD2 as a possible D gene (6 bases). V was shortened by 1 base and J by 5 bases, with 18 bases between the two germline ends. There are 16 residues in the CDR3. CDR1 is SGHRS and CDR2 is YFSETQ in the germline V gene. The full variable domain, its missing parts supplied by reference TRBV5-1 and TRBJ2-5, is KAGVTQTPRYLIKTRGQQVTLSCSPISGHRSVSWYQQTPGQGLQFLFEYFSETQRNKGNFPGRFSGRQFSNSRSEMNVSTLELGDSALYLCASSLPGEVKEETQYFGPGTRLLVL.

With regard to this clone: The identical CDR3 is also encoded by other nucleotide sequences in the sample. The V and J genes are TRBV6-5 and TRBJ1-2; maybe TRBD1 (5 bases). The CDR3 has 14 amino acids. Germline CDR1 and CDR2: MNHEY and SVGAGI. V lost 2 bases and J lost 4, with 11 bases in between. The CDR3 region has the DNA TGTGCCAGCAGTTACACCCAGGGAACCTATGGCTACACCTTC. Protein product: CASSYTQGTYGYTF.

The gene calls are TRBV11-3 and TRBJ2-3; tentatively, D is TRBD2 (5 bases). The germline CDR1 and CDR2 sequences are SGHNT and YENEEA. The CDR3 totals 14 residues. V lost 5 bases, J lost 4 bases, and 13 bases lay in between. Here the CDR3 reads CASSRTGESDTQYF. The CDR3 nucleotides read TGTGCCAGCAGCCGGACTGGCGAGTCAGATACGCAGTATTTT.

Comments on this clone: Within the sample, other DNA sequences also encode this same CDR3. This chain links TRBV28 with TRBJ1-5; D is unclear. With 2 bases removed from V and 6 bases from J, the gap between germline ends came to 5 bases. This CDR3 has 12 amino acids. Germline-derived CDR1 and CDR2 are MDHEN and SYDVKM. CDR3 nucleotide sequence: TGTGCCAGCAGTTTACGGGGTCAGCCCCAGCATTTT. It codes for CASSLRGQPQHF.

The sample holds one count of this clone. The V call is TRBV4-1, the J call TRBJ2-5, with 13 bases identical to TRBD2. Gene TRBJ2-7 matches the end of the DNA better, so the J call may be wrong. Germline V gene sequence: CDR1 MGHRA, CDR2 YSYEKL. The CDR3 sequence is 16 residues long. CDR3 DNA sequence: TGCGCCAGCAGCCAAGAACTAGCGGGAGGGGCCTACGAGCAGTACTTC. Amino acid sequence: CASSQELAGGAYEQYF.

The chain links TRBV6-6 to TRBJ1-2; D possibly corresponds to TRBD1 (6 bases). The CDR3 totals 13 residues. The V gene lost 6 bases and the J gene lost 4 bases, with 12 bases spanning the gap. Germline assignment: CDR1 MNHNY and CDR2 SVGAGI (reference sequence). CDR3 sequence (DNA): TGTGCCAGCAGCCAAACAGGGAGCTATGGCTACACCTTC. Translating it yields CASSQTGSYGYTF.

This clone appeared once. The chain recombines TRBV4-2 with TRBJ2-1, with TRBD2 matching 15 bases. J gave up 10 bases and V 4 bases, and 8 bases lay outside the gene matches. CDR1 and CDR2 from the germline V gene are LGHNA and YNFKEQ. The CDR3 length is 16 residues. The CDR3 DNA reads TGTGCCAGCAGCCCGCGGACTAGCGGGAGGGCCGGGGAGCAGTTCTTC. Translating it yields CASSPRTSGRAGEQFF.

The chain carries TRBV10-1 and TRBJ2-3; TRBD2 matches 12 bases. Germline assignment: CDR1 WNHNN and CDR2 SYGVQD (reference sequence). V was pared by 0 bases and J by 2 bases, with 15 bases of the junction left unmatched. There are 21 residues in the CDR3. The CDR3 region has the DNA TGCGCCAGCAGTGAGTCGATTATAGGGAAACTAGCGGGAGGACACACAGATACGCAGTATTTT. It specifies CASSESIIGKLAGGHTDTQYF.

The sample holds a few counts of this clone. The chain employs TRBV6-1 and TRBJ2-7; possibly TRBD2 for D (5 bases). Per the germline V gene, CDR1 is MNHNS and CDR2 is SASEGT. The CDR3 runs to 12 residues. V was shortened by 6 bases and J by 3 bases, with 9 bases between the two germline ends. The CDR3 region is CASSTRGYEQYF. CDR3 nucleotide sequence: TGTGCCAGCAGCACTCGGGGCTACGAGCAGTACTTC.

J is TRBJ2-7 and V is TRBV28, with 8 bases aligning to TRBD1. Germline V CDR1 and CDR2: MDHEN, SYDVKM. Trimming removed 5 bases from V and 2 bases from J; junction bases left unmatched: 17. CDR3 length equals 18 residues. The CDR3 DNA follows: TGTGCCAGCAGTCCCCTCCATTACCGGGACAGGTCGACCTACGAGCAGTACTTC. Amino acids: CASSPLHYRDRSTYEQYF.

The rearrangement uses TRBV7-2 and TRBJ2-2, with D hard to call. Germline loops: CDR1 SGHTA, CDR2 FQGNSA. The CDR3 runs 14 residues. The V and J ends lost 3 bases and 0 bases respectively, with 5 bases between them. DNA for the CDR3: TGTGCCAGCAGCTTGTGGCCGAACACCGGGGAGCTGTTTTTT. This sequence encodes CASSLWPNTGELFF.

This sequence joins TRBV6-1 and TRBJ2-7; TRBD2 agrees at 11 bases. This CDR3 is 14 amino acids long. The J segment lost 6 bases and the V segment lost 10 bases, leaving 11 bases of the junction unmatched. Germline lookup yields CDR1 MNHNS and CDR2 SASEGT. The CDR3 coding sequence is TGTGCCACCTATAGCGGGAGGGGCCTCGGCGAGCAGTACTTC. This gives the protein CATYSGRGLGEQYF.

The chain has TRBV18 and TRBJ1-1; TRBD1 aligns across 9 bases. The germline gives CDR1 KGHSH, CDR2 LQKENI. The CDR3 is 15 residues long. The junction had 7 bases not matched to a gene; V was cut back by 1 base and J by 7 bases. CDR3 sequence: CASSPQWGQGNEAFF. The CDR3 coding sequence is TGTGCCAGCTCACCACAGTGGGGACAGGGTAATGAAGCTTTCTTT.

The chain joins TRBV9 to TRBJ2-7; D might be TRBD1 (5 bases). Germline V gene lookup returns CDR1 SGDLS and CDR2 YYNGEE. CDR3 length: 14 residues. Trimming removed 0 bases from V and 0 bases from J, with 7 bases in between. DNA of the CDR3: TGTGCCAGCAGCGTAGCTGACAGCTCCTACGAGCAGTACTTC. This codes for CASSVADSSYEQYF.

The chain is built from TRBV13 and TRBJ1-2; no clear D. The V and J ends lost 0 bases and 4 bases respectively, with 15 bases between them. The CDR3 has 16 amino acids. Germline values: CDR1 PRHDT, CDR2 FYEKMQ (reference sequence). CDR3 protein: CASSLGTGNVGYGYTF. CDR3 coding DNA: TGTGCCAGCAGCTTAGGCACGGGGAATGTTGGCTATGGCTACACCTTC.

The genes are TRBV10-3 and TRBJ2-1; TRBD1 might be the D (5 bases). CDR3 length: 13 residues. V was shortened by 2 bases and J by 8 bases, with 10 bases between the two germline ends. In germline, CDR1 is ENHRY, CDR2 SYGVKD. The CDR3 protein is CAISEVGAHEQFF. In nucleotides, the CDR3 is TGTGCCATCAGTGAGGTAGGGGCCCATGAGCAGTTCTTC.